The clone carrying this T cell receptor beta chain was seen once. The target antigen is unknown. The CDR3 has 19 amino acids. The germline CDR1 and CDR2 sequences are SEHNR and FQNEAQ (reference sequence). The V segment lost 1 base and the J segment 1 base; nucleotides outside the gene matches: 12. The data belong to a study of shared clonotypes between healthy human individuals. Study-level background: Each donor had three CD4 naive, three CD4 memory, two CD8 naive and one CD8 memory plate. Study-wide results and limits: Of the naive CD4 clonotypes, around 4.8% were shared across a few donors.

The authors ran the assay at deep level. Sequencing was performed with immunoSEQ multiplex PCR; in TCRdb, only in-frame clones are kept and a portion is missing. The profile shows roughly 2 million clones, 85% to 95% of them singletons. The TCR was taken from a man between 18 and 35 years old in good health. The specimen was naive CD4+ T cells sorted from blood. The subset denotes: CD45RA+ positively selected. The V call is TRBV7-9, the J call TRBJ2-1; 8 bases agree with TRBD2. CDR3: CASSLVGLYREGSYNEQFF. CDR3 nucleotides: TGTGCCAGCAGCTTAGTCGGGCTTTACCGGGAGGGGTCCTACAATGAGCAGTTCTTC.